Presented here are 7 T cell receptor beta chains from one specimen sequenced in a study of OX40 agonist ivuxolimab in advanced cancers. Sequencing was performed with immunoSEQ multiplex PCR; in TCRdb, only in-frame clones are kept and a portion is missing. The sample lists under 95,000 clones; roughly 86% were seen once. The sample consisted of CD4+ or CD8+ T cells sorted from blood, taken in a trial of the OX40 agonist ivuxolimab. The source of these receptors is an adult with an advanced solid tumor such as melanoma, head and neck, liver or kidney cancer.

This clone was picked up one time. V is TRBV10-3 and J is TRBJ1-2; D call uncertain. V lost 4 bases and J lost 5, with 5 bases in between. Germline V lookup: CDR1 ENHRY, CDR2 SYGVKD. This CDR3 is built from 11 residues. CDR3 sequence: CAISALYGYTF. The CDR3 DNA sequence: TGTGCCATCAGTGCGTTATATGGCTACACCTTC.

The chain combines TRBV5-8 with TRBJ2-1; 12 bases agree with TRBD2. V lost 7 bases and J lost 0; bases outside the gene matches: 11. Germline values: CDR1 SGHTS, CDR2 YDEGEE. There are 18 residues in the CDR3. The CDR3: CASDRTSGGLSSYNEQFF. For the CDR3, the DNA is TGTGCCAGCGACCGAACTAGCGGGGGGCTAAGCTCCTACAATGAGCAGTTCTTC.

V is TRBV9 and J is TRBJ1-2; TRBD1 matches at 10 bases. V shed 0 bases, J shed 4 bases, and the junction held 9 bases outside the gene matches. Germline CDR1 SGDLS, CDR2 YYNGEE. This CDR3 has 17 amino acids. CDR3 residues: CASSVGGTGATGYGYTF. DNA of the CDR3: TGTGCCAGCAGCGTAGGGGGGACAGGGGCTACGGGCTATGGCTACACCTTC.

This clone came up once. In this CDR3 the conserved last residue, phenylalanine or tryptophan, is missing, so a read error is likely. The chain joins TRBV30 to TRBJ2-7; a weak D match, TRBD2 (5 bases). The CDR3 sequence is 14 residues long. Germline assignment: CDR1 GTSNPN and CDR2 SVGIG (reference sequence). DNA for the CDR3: TGTGCCTGGAGTCCCCTAGCTGCCGCCTACGGGCAGTACCTC. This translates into CAWSPLAAAYGQYL.

CDR3 coding DNA: TGTGCCAGTAGTATAATAACGGGAGGGCCAAGGTTTAATGAGCAGTTCTTC. This translates into CASSIITGGPRFNEQFF. The rearrangement links TRBV19 to TRBJ2-1; TRBD2 aligns across 8 bases. V dropped 2 bases and J dropped 7; count of bases not matched to a gene: 13. The CDR3 is made up of 17 amino acids. Germline V gene sequence: CDR1 LNHDA, CDR2 SQIVND (reference sequence).

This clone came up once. The CDR3 sequence is CAIARQETLSTDTQYF. The CDR3, as DNA: TGTGCCATCGCCCGTCAGGAGACCTTGAGCACAGATACGCAGTATTTT. This chain joins TRBV10-3 and TRBJ2-3, with D unresolved. Germline loops: CDR1 ENHRY, CDR2 SYGVKD. The ends were cut back, 8 bases at V and 0 bases at J, with 18 bases in the middle. CDR3 size: 16 residues.

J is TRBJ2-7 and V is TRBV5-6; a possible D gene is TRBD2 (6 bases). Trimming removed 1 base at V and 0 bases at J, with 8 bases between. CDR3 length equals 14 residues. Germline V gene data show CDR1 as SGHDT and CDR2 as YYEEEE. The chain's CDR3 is CASSLRGTSYEQYF. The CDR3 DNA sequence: TGTGCCAGCAGCTTGCGGGGGACCTCCTACGAGCAGTACTTC.